This T cell receptor beta chain came from a study of OX40 agonist ivuxolimab in advanced cancers. Findings of the study overall: Still undetermined is the antigen specificity of the expanded peripheral T cells.

As regards this clone: Antigen specificity is unknown.

The germline V gene encodes CDR1 SGHVS and CDR2 FQNEAQ. After removal of 2 bases from V and 3 bases from J, the junction contained 7 bases not matched to a gene. The CDR3 covers 15 residues. The protocol was immunoSEQ multiplex PCR, while the TCRdb copy is restricted to in-frame clones and leaves out a portion. The sample lists some 60,000 clones, around four fifths seen once, with roughly 5% in the top ten. The chain uses TRBV7-8 and TRBJ2-7, with 7 bases aligning to TRBD2. The sample in question was CD4+ or CD8+ T cells sorted from blood, obtained in a trial of the OX40 agonist ivuxolimab. This sequence was found in an adult with an advanced solid tumor such as melanoma, head and neck, liver or kidney cancer. The CDR3: CASSLRGRADYEQYF. CDR3 nucleotides: TGTGCCAGCAGCTTAAGAGGGAGGGCCGACTACGAGCAGTACTTC.